The entry below gives a single TCR beta chain sequence along with its context. Its antigen is not identified. The V end was cut by 0 bases, the J end by 3 bases, with 14 bases between. CDR3 length equals 16 residues. The germline V gene encodes CDR1 SGDLS and CDR2 YYNGEE. These data originate in a study of T cell repertoires in cytomegalovirus infection. TCRdb passed the reads through MiXCR, listing each CDR3 protein once. This sample has more than 95,000 distinct CDR3 sequences, with more than 25% found just once. Material: CD8+ T cells from cultured PBMCs, obtained from culture after CMV antigen stimulation. The chain couples TRBV9 to TRBJ2-3; maybe TRBD2 (7 bases). This TCR was recovered from a human donor in good health (CMV status not recorded). Some clones in this sample may be carry-over from other donors' samples. The CDR3: CASSVEGGLWTDTQYF. The DNA for the CDR3 is TGTGCCAGCAGCGTAGAGGGGGGGCTATGGACAGATACGCAGTATTTT.